This T cell receptor beta chain was profiled in a study of T-cell reconstitution after alpha-beta-depleted transplantation in children. Whole-study results and caveats: Several hundred expanded graft clones reportedly were the source of alpha-beta T cells about two months after transplant. By one year post-transplant, T-cell counts and diversity largely arose from T cells that were newly produced.

Unique molecular identifiers were incorporated when the TCRbeta library was constructed. One entry per CDR3 protein, called by TCRdb with MiXCR from the PCR reads. The sample shows about 78,000 distinct CDR3 sequences, approximately 14% of them seen only once. Germline V gene data show CDR1 as MNHEY and CDR2 as SVGAGI. V was shortened by 7 bases and J by 10 bases, with 13 bases between the two germline ends. This CDR3 contains 11 residues. This clonotype has a count of ten or more. Its cognate antigen is unknown. The chain links TRBV6-5 to TRBJ1-1; D is uncertain. The receptor's source is a male patient aged 2-15 years who had a stem cell transplant for acute lymphoblastic leukemia, so the T cells may come from the graft donor. The source was PBMCs, mostly from graft donor cells, collected 180 days after TCRalphabeta/CD19-depleted stem cell transplant. CDR3 sequence (DNA): TGTGCCAGCACCGGACTCTGGGGAGCTTTCTTT. It yields the protein CASTGLWGAFF.